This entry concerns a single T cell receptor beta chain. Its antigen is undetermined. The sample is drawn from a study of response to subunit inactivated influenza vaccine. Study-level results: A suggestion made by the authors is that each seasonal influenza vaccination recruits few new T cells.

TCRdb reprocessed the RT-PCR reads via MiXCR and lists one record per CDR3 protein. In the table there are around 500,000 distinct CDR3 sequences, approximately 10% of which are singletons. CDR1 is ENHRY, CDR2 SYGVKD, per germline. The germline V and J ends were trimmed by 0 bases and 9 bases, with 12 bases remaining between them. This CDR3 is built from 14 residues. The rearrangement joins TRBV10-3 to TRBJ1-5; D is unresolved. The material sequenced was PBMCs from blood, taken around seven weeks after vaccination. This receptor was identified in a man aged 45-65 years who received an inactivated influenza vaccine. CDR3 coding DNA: TGTGCCATCAGTGAGTCGAACAGTGCTTCGCCCCAGCATTTT. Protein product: CAISESNSASPQHF.